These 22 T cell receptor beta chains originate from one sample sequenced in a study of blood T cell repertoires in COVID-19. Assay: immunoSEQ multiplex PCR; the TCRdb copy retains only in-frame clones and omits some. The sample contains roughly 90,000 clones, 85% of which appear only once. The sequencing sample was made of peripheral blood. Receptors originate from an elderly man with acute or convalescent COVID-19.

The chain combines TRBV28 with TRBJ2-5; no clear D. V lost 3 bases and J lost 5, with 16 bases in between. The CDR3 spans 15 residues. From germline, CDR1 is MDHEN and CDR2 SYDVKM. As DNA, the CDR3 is TGTGCCAGCAGTTTGGGCTTACGGCCTTGGGAGACCCAGTACTTC. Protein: CASSLGLRPWETQYF.

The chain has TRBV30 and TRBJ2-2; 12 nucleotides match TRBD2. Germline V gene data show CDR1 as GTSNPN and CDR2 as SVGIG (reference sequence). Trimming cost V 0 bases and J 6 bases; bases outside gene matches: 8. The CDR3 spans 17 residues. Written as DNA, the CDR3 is TGTGCCTGGAGTGTTGTCGCTAGCGGGAGGGTCTCCGGGGAGCTGTTTTTT. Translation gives CAWSVVASGRVSGELFF.

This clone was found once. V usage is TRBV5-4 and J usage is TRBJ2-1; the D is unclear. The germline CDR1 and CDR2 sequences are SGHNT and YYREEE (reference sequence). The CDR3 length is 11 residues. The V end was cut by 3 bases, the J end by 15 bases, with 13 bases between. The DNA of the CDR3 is TGTGCCAGCAGCTCCGGGTACAATCGGTTCTTC. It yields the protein CASSSGYNRFF.

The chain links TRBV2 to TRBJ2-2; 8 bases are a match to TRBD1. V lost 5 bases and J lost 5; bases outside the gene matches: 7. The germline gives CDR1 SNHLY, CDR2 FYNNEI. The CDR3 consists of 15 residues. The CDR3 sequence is CASSLDRGGTGELFF. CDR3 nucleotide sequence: TGTGCCAGCAGTCTTGACAGGGGTGGGACCGGGGAGCTGTTTTTT.

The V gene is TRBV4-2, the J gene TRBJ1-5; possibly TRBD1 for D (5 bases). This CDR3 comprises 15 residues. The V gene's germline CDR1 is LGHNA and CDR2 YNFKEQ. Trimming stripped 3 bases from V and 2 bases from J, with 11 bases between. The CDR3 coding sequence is TGTGCCAGCAGCCAGGGGGGGGAGGGCAATCAGCCCCAGCATTTT. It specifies CASSQGGEGNQPQHF.

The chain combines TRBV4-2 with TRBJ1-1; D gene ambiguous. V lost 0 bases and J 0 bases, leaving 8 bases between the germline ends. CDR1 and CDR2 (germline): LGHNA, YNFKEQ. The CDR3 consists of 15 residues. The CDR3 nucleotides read TGTGCCAGCAGCCAAGATCCGCAGATGAACACTGAAGCTTTCTTT. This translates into CASSQDPQMNTEAFF.

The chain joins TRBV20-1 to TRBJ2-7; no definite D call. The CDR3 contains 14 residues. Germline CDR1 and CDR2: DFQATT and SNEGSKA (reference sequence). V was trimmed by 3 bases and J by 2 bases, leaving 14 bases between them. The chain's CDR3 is CSASLAKLTYEQYF. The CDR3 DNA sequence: TGCAGTGCTAGTTTAGCAAAATTGACCTACGAGCAGTACTTC.

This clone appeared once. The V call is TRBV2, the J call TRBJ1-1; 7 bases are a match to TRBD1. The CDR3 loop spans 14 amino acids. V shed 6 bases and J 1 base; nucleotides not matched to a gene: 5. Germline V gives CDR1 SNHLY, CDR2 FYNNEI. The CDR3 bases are TGTGCCAGCAGGAGGGGGCTGGAGAACACTGAAGCTTTCTTT. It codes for CASRRGLENTEAFF.

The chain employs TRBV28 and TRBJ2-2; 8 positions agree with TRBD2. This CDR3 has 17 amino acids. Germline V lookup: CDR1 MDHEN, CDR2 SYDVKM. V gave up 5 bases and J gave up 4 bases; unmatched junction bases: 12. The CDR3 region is CASSPLAWREATGELFF. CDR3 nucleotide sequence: TGTGCCAGCAGTCCTCTTGCCTGGCGGGAGGCCACCGGGGAGCTGTTTTTT.

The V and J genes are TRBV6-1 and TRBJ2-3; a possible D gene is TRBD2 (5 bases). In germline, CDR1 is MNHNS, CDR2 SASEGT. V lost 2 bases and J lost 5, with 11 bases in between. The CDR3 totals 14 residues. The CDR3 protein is CASSENYAGDTQYF. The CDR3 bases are TGTGCCAGCAGTGAAAACTACGCGGGAGATACGCAGTATTTT.

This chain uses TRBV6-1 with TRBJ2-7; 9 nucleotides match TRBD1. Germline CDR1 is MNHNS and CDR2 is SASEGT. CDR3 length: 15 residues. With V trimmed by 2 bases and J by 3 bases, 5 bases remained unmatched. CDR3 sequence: CASSEPGTGSYEQYF. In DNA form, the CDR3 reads TGTGCCAGCAGTGAACCCGGGACAGGGAGCTACGAGCAGTACTTC.

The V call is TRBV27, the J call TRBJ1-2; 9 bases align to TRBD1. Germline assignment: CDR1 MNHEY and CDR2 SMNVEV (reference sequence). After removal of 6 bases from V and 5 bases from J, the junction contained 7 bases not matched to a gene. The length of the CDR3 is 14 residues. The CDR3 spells CASRAPGQGYGYTF. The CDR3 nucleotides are TGTGCCAGCAGGGCCCCGGGACAGGGATATGGCTACACCTTC.

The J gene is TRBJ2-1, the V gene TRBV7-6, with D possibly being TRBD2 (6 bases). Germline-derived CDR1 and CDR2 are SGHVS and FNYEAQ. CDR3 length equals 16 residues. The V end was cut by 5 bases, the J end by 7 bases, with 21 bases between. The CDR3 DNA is TGTGCCAGCAGCCCCCTCGGGGGAAGCGTTAAGAATGAGCAGTTCTTC. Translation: CASSPLGGSVKNEQFF.

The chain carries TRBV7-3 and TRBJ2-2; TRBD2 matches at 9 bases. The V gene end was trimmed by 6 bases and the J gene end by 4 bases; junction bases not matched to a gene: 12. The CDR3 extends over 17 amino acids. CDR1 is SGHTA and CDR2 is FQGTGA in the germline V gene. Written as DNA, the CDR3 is TGTGCCAGCAGGACCGGGGGGTTAGCGGGGGCCACCGGGGAGCTGTTTTTT. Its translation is CASRTGGLAGATGELFF.

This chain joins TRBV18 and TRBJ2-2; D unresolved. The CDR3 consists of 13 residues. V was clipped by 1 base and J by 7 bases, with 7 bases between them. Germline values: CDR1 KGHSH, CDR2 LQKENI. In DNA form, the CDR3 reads TGTGCCAGCTCACCACTAGCACTCGGGGAGCTGTTTTTT. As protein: CASSPLALGELFF. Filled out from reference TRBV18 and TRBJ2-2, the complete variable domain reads NAGVMQNPRHLVRRRGQEARLRCSPMKGHSHVYWYRQLPEEGLKFMVYLQKENIIDESGMPKERFSAEFPKEGPSILRIQQVVRGDSAAYFCASSPLALGELFFGEGSRLTVL.

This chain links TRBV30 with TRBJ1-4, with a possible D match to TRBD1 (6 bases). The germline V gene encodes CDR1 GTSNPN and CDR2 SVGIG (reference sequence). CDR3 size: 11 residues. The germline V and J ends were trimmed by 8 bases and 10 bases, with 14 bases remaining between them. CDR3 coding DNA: TGTGCCGGAAGGGGGGGCGGAAAACTGTTTTTT. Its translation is CAGRGGGKLFF.

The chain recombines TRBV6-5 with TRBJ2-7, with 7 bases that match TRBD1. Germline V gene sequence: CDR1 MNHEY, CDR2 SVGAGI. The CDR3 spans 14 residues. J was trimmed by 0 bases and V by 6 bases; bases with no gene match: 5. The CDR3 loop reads CASRSGQFSYEQYF. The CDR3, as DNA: TGTGCCAGCAGGTCGGGACAGTTCTCCTACGAGCAGTACTTC.

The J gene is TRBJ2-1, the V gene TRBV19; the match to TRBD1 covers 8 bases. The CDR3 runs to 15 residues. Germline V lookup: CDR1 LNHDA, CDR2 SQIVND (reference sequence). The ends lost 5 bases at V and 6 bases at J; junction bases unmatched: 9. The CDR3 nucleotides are TGTGCCAGTAGTGCACGACAGGGGTGGGGCAATGAGCAGTTCTTC. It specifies CASSARQGWGNEQFF.

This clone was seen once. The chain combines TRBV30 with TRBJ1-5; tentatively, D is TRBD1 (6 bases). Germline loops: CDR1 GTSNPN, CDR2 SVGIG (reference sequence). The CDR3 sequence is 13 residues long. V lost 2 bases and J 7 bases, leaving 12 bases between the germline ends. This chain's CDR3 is CAWSLRGEQPQHF. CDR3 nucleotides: TGTGCCTGGAGTCTCAGGGGAGAGCAGCCCCAGCATTTT. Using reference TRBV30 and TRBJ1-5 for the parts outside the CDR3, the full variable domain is SQTIHQWPATLVQPVGSPLSLECTVEGTSNPNLYWYRQAAGRGLQLLFYSVGIGQISSEVPQNLSASRPQDRQFILSSKKLLLSDSGFYLCAWSLRGEQPQHFGDGTRLSIL.

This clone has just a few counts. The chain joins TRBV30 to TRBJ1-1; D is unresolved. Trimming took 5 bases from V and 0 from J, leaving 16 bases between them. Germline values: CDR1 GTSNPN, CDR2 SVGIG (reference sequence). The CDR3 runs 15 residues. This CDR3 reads CAWGSRAGVNTEAFF. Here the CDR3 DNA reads TGTGCCTGGGGGTCGCGGGCCGGGGTGAACACTGAAGCTTTCTTT. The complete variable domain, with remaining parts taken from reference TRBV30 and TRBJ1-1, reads SQTIHQWPATLVQPVGSPLSLECTVEGTSNPNLYWYRQAAGRGLQLLFYSVGIGQISSEVPQNLSASRPQDRQFILSSKKLLLSDSGFYLCAWGSRAGVNTEAFFGQGTRLTVV.

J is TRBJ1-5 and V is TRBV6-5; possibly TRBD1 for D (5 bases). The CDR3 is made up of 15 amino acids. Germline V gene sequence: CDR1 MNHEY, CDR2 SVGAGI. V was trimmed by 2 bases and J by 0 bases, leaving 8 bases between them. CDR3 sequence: CASSYDSNSNQPQHF. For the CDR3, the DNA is TGTGCCAGCAGTTACGACAGTAATAGCAATCAGCCCCAGCATTTT.

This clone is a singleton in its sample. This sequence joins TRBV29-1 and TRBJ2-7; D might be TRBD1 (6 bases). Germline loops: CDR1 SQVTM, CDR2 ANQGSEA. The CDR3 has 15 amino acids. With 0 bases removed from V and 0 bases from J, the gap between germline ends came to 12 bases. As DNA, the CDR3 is TGCAGCGTTGAAGACCTCAGGGGCCCCTCCTACGAGCAGTACTTC. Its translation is CSVEDLRGPSYEQYF.